This TCR beta chain was recovered during a study of CD8+ T cells in alopecia areata. Across the whole study: Tofacitinib was taken orally by treated patients, and the dose was 5 to 10 mg twice daily. People stayed on tofacitinib for 6 to 18 months, then stopped the drug for 6 months.

The authors extracted RNA and reverse transcribed it into cDNA as the sequencing template. Data came from immunoSEQ multiplex PCR; TCRdb stores just in-frame clones and leaves some out. The data contain roughly 120,000 clones, 56% of them singletons. This CDR3 comprises 15 residues. CDR1 MNHEY and CDR2 SVGAGI come from the germline V gene. V gave up 6 bases and J gave up 4 bases; unmatched junction bases: 11. The treatment: oral pan-JAK inhibitor, 5-10 mg twice daily. The source material was CD4+ T cells sorted from blood, sampled at week 24, from a patient treated with tofacitinib. The source of this sequence is a human donor with alopecia areata. The rearrangement joins TRBV6-5 to TRBJ1-1; 7 bases match TRBD1. The CDR3 DNA sequence: TGTGCCAGCAGCAGGGACCCGGACAGGCTCACTGAAGCTTTCTTT. This codes for CASSRDPDRLTEAFF.